This T cell receptor (beta chain) was captured by sequencing in a study of blood T cell repertoires in COVID-19. Study information: Donors in the United States, Italy and Spain gave samples during acute or convalescent COVID-19.

Seattle patient enrollment occurred during active infection, with longitudinal follow-up thereafter. Authors' analysis steps: Amplified reference gene primers provided the basis for estimating nucleated cell counts. Clones were sequenced by immunoSEQ multiplex PCR, and TCRdb holds only the in-frame ones, with some missing. That table gives V, J and clone size, and the DNA gave D and trimming. The sample holds about 310,000 clones, nearly 90% seen once. This TCR derives from a woman between 40 and 50 years old with COVID-19, enrolled during active disease. Sequenced input: peripheral blood.

The CDR3 region is CASSPQQGFGEKLFF. The CDR3 region has the DNA TGTGCCAGCAGTCCCCAACAGGGGTTCGGAGAAAAACTGTTTTTT. J is TRBJ1-4 and V is TRBV27; 7 bases match TRBD1. The CDR3 is 15 residues long. CDR1 is MNHEY, CDR2 SMNVEV, per germline (reference sequence). The V segment lost 5 bases and the J segment 8 bases; nucleotides outside the gene matches: 11.